Sequencing of this T cell receptor (beta chain) was carried out in a study of cytotoxic CD8 clonotypes in ibrutinib-treated CLL (TCRdb year 2021). The study in broad terms: The cohort was composed of around twelve relapsed/refractory and about 15 treatment-naive patients; IGHV unmutated status was identified in 17 patients. Responses were partial in 24 patients and complete in 2; after median around 68 months follow-up, around 15 stayed in remission and approximately 12 progressed. Samples averaged approximately 260,000 productive templates and around 91,000 productive rearrangements. Every sample from remission and from progressive disease was obtained while the patients were still on ibrutinib. Cryopreserved peripheral blood mononuclear cells were obtained before treatment, at response, and at either sustained remission or disease progression. Response samples were obtained after a median of approximately twelve months of treatment, with a range of roughly 6 to 36 months. Of the roughly 81 people in the trial, around 24 had longitudinal samples available. Findings and caveats that apply to the study as a whole: Public clonotypes were found to be uncommon and were observed to contract or remain stable during treatment; the increase in clonality was shown to reflect expansion of private clonotypes at ibrutinib response. Baseline clonality exceeded that of age-matched healthy donors and correlated strongly with circulating CD8+ T-cell counts. Sustained-remission and progressing patients did not have matched sampling times, and lymph node repertoires were not examined. An increase in clonality was observed at ibrutinib response, with clonality remaining stable during sustained remission and falling back toward baseline at progression.

A MiSeq instrument was used for deep resolution sequencing, which targeted depths ranging from 1 in 1 million up to 1 in 200,000 T cells, with coverage averaging 10x for each clonotype. The immunoSEQ hsTCRB Kit was used to generate the TCR beta libraries. Turning to the authors' computational methods: Data were analyzed with ImmunoSEQ Data Assistant and ImmunoSEQ Analyzer, with V, D and J genes assigned per IMGT definitions. Clonality, which ranges from 0 to 1, was calculated by subtracting the normalized Shannon entropy of productive rearrangement frequencies from one. Only overrepresented clonotypes making up at least 0.05% of each patient's repertoire were included in the public clonotype analysis. About twelve age-matched healthy donor repertoires from immuneACCESS were used as controls for clonality. Held by TCRdb, this immuneACCESS table contains in-frame sequences only and omits some clones. Under half of the omission traces to an unresolved V gene where checked; the cause of the rest is unknown. V and J calls and clone size are copied from that table; D and trimming were computed from the DNA. Here the sample has 90,000 to 100,000 clones; roughly 80% occur a single time. Around 32% of the sample is taken by the ten largest.

About this clone: This clone's antigen is unknown. No qualities accompany the bases; no much larger clone lies one base away.

The CDR3 sequence holds 15 residues, the cysteine and phenylalanine included. The CDR3 DNA has 45 bases and is translated from base 1. According to the germline V gene, CDR1 reads SNHLY and CDR2 reads FYNNEI. Clipping removes 6 bases from V and 0 bases from J, with 7 as the unmatched junction base count. The time point tag for this specimen amounts to: roughly 12 months on ibrutinib. For TCR beta library preparation, around 1.9 micrograms of genomic DNA were extracted from the cryopreserved PBMCs. Longitudinal blood samples from CLL patients receiving ibrutinib monotherapy were subjected to high-throughput TCR beta sequencing. The patients were enrolled in a single-center, open-label phase 2 trial of ibrutinib monotherapy.

Material: PBMCs, obtained after 12 months of ibrutinib treatment. This chain joins TRBV2 to TRBJ1-2, with 7 middle bases fitting TRBD1. The TCR was taken from a human donor with chronic lymphocytic leukemia. CDR3 loop: CASRGGQSPNYGYTF. In nucleotides, the sequence is TGTGCCAGCAGGGGGGGACAGTCTCCTAACTATGGCTACACCTTC. The reference TRBV2 and TRBJ1-2 proteins fill in what lies around the CDR3, so the full variable domain reads EPEVTQTPSHQVTQMGQEVILRCVPISNHLYFYWYRQILGQKVEFLVSFYNNEISEKSEIFDDQFSVERPDGSNFTLKIRSTKLEDSAMYFCASRGGQSPNYGYTFGSGTRLTVV.